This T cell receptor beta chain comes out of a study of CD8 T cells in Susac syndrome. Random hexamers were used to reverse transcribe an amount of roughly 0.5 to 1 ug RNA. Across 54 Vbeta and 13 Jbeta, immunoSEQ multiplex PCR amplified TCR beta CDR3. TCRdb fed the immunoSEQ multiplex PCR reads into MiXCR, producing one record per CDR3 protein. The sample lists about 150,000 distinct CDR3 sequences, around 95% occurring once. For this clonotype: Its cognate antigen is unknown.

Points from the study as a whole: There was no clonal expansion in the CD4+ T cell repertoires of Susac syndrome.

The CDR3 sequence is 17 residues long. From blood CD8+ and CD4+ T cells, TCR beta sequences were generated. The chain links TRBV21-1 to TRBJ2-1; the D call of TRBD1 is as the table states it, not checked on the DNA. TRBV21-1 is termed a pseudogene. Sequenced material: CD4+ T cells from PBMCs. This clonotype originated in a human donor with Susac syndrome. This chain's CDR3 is CASSKTQGRVGYNEQFF. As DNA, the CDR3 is TGTGCCAGCAGCAAAACCCAAGGCAGGGTAGGGTACAATGAGCAGTTCTTC.